The 15 T cell receptor beta chains reported below all come from one sample, sequenced in a study of cytomegalovirus exposure and HLA in healthy donors. 60 Vbeta and 13 Jbeta primers were used in PCR. Produced via immunoSEQ multiplex PCR; TCRdb's table is partial and in-frame only. The sample shows some 120,000 clones, roughly 69% of them seen only once. Sequencing was performed on PBMCs. All receptors derive from a woman between 40 and 50 years old in good health and CMV-seropositive.

The J gene is TRBJ2-1, the V gene TRBV29-1; a weak D match, TRBD2 (5 bases). Germline CDR1 SQVTM, CDR2 ANQGSEA. This CDR3 is 13 amino acids long. V was pared by 7 bases and J by 6 bases, with 16 bases between. CDR3 residues: CSAETGFLNEQFF. The CDR3 region has the DNA TGCAGCGCCGAAACGGGGTTCCTCAATGAGCAGTTCTTC.

The chain links TRBV28 to TRBJ2-7, with TRBD2 matching over 8 bases. The length of the CDR3 is 15 residues. From germline, CDR1 is MDHEN and CDR2 SYDVKM. The V segment lost 5 bases and the J segment 6 bases; nucleotides outside the gene matches: 12. The CDR3 sequence: CASSVTGTSPCEQYF. The CDR3, as DNA: TGTGCCAGCAGTGTTACCGGGACTAGTCCCTGCGAGCAGTACTTC.

In this sample, this clone turned up a few times. This chain joins TRBV5-4 and TRBJ2-1; 16 nucleotides match TRBD2. Losses at the gene ends were 3 bases for V and 4 bases for J; bases not matched to a gene: 10. The CDR3 length is 19 residues. The germline gives CDR1 SGHNT, CDR2 YYREEE (reference sequence). The CDR3: CASSSDSGLAGGPYNEQFF. The CDR3, as DNA: TGTGCCAGCAGCTCCGACTCGGGACTAGCGGGAGGGCCATACAATGAGCAGTTCTTC.

This chain connects TRBV5-4 to TRBJ2-1; perhaps TRBD2 as D (5 bases). The CDR3 consists of 13 residues. Deletions cut 0 bases from V and 8 bases from J, with 9 bases between. The germline gives CDR1 SGHNT, CDR2 YYREEE (reference sequence). As DNA, the CDR3 is TGTGCCAGCAGCTTGGGTATGCGGGATGAGCAGTTCTTC. This sequence encodes CASSLGMRDEQFF.

This clone appeared a few times. V is TRBV19 and J is TRBJ2-7; D perhaps matches TRBD1 (5 bases). This CDR3 has 14 residues. Trimming took 5 bases from V and 2 from J, leaving 13 bases between them. The germline V gene has CDR1 LNHDA and CDR2 SQIVND (reference sequence). CDR3 in DNA: TGTGCCAGTAGTCCCCAGGGTGTCACCTACGAGCAGTACTTC. Translation: CASSPQGVTYEQYF.

The CDR3 here is CASSFTRHEAGTDTQYF. CDR3 coding DNA: TGTGCCAGCAGTTTTACGCGGCACGAGGCGGGAACAGATACGCAGTATTTT. The chain is built from TRBV28 and TRBJ2-3, with D possibly TRBD2 on 6 matching bases. In germline, CDR1 is MDHEN, CDR2 SYDVKM. CDR3 length equals 17 residues. V dropped 3 bases and J dropped 3 bases, with 19 bases sitting between them.

This clone was counted between two and nine times. This chain joins TRBV27 and TRBJ2-3; D might be TRBD1 (6 bases). The length of the CDR3 is 13 residues. Looked up from germline, CDR1 is MNHEY and CDR2 is SMNVEV (reference sequence). V lost 6 bases, J lost 5 bases, and 12 bases lay in between. This CDR3 is CASSLQGGDTQYF. The CDR3 DNA reads TGTGCCAGCAGCTTACAGGGTGGAGATACGCAGTATTTT.

This clone was seen a single time. The rearrangement links TRBV19 to TRBJ1-5, with TRBD1 identical over 7 bases. This CDR3 contains 16 residues. CDR1 is LNHDA, CDR2 SQIVND, per germline (reference sequence). The V and J ends lost 4 bases and 0 bases, in that order; junction bases with no gene match: 6. Here the CDR3 DNA reads TGTGCCAGTAGTAGCGGGACAGCATATAGCAATCAGCCCCAGCATTTT. It encodes CASSSGTAYSNQPQHF.

The chain uses TRBV27 and TRBJ1-3; 8 bases map to TRBD1. CDR3 length: 14 residues. Germline loops: CDR1 MNHEY, CDR2 SMNVEV (reference sequence). V was pared by 5 bases and J by 3 bases, with 3 bases of the junction left unmatched. The CDR3 reads CASSLQGDGNTIYF. The CDR3 DNA reads as TGTGCCAGCAGTCTACAGGGGGATGGAAACACCATATATTTT.

The chain recombines TRBV6-1 with TRBJ1-3; D is undetermined. Trimming stripped 7 bases from V and 6 bases from J, with 10 bases between. This CDR3 spans 12 amino acids. Germline V gene sequence: CDR1 MNHNS, CDR2 SASEGT. In DNA, the CDR3 is TGTGCCAGCATAGCGGTAGCAAACACCATATATTTT. Its translation is CASIAVANTIYF.

The rearrangement uses TRBV2 and TRBJ1-2, with D possibly matching TRBD1 (6 bases). CDR1 and CDR2 from the germline V gene are SNHLY and FYNNEI. Trimming shortened V by 3 bases and J by 4 bases, and 9 bases separated the two germline ends. This CDR3 is built from 13 residues. As DNA, the CDR3 is TGTGCCAGCAGTGATCAGGGGAGCTATGGCTACACCTTC. Its protein product is CASSDQGSYGYTF.

The V call is TRBV6-5, the J call TRBJ1-2; possible D gene TRBD1, 5 bases. Trimming removed 0 bases at V and 5 bases at J, with 16 bases between. The germline gives CDR1 MNHEY, CDR2 SVGAGI. The CDR3 is 16 amino acids. The CDR3 region is CASSYSSGPKRYGYTF. CDR3 DNA sequence: TGTGCCAGCAGTTACTCTTCAGGGCCTAAAAGATATGGCTACACCTTC.

The CDR3 loop reads CASSPGINEKLFF. DNA for the CDR3: TGTGCCAGCAGCCCCGGGATAAATGAAAAACTGTTTTTT. The chain is built from TRBV6-1 and TRBJ1-4; D gene uncertain. This CDR3 region has 13 residues. Deletions cut 6 bases from V and 5 bases from J, with 10 bases between. Looked up from germline, CDR1 is MNHNS and CDR2 is SASEGT.

The chain joins TRBV5-5 to TRBJ1-2, with a tentative D call TRBD1 (5 bases). The CDR3 sequence is 15 residues long. CDR1 is SGHKS and CDR2 is YYEKEE in the germline V gene (reference sequence). Trimming took 1 base from V and 4 from J, leaving 14 bases between them. CDR3 loop: CASSLTGVEPYGYTF. CDR3 DNA: TGTGCCAGCAGCTTGACAGGTGTCGAACCCTATGGCTACACCTTC. Drawing the rest from reference TRBV5-5 and TRBJ1-2, the complete variable domain is DAGVTQSPTHLIKTRGQQVTLRCSPISGHKSVSWYQQVLGQGPQFIFQYYEKEERGRGNFPDRFSARQFPNYSSELNVNALLLGDSALYLCASSLTGVEPYGYTFGSGTRLTVV.

This clone turned up a few times. The V call is TRBV18, the J call TRBJ2-7; maybe TRBD1 (6 bases). CDR1 is KGHSH and CDR2 is LQKENI in the germline V gene. V gave up 2 bases and J gave up 3 bases, with 14 bases separating them. The CDR3 contains 15 residues. The CDR3 here is CASSPADSKIYEQYF. DNA of the CDR3: TGTGCCAGCTCACCAGCGGACAGCAAAATCTACGAGCAGTACTTC.